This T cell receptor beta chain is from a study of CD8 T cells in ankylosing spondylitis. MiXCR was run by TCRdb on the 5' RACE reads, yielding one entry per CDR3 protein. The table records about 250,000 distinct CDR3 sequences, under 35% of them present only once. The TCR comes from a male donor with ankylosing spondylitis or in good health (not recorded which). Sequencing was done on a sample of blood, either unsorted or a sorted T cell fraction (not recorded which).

The CDR3 nucleotides read TGCAGTGCTAGGGGACTAGCGGGGGCCTACCAAGAGACCCAGTACTTC. Encoded protein: CSARGLAGAYQETQYF. The genes are TRBV20-1 and TRBJ2-5; 14 nucleotides line up with TRBD2. CDR1 and CDR2 from the germline V gene are DFQATT and SNEGSKA (reference sequence). The J segment lost 0 bases and the V segment lost 3 bases, leaving 3 bases of the junction unmatched. The CDR3 is 16 amino acids.